The present T cell receptor beta chain was sequenced within a study of identical twins. The germline V gene encodes CDR1 SGHTA and CDR2 FQGTGA. V was clipped by 2 bases and J by 8 bases, with 10 bases between them. CDR3 length: 13 amino acids. TCRdb re-called the 5' RACE reads with MiXCR, one entry per CDR3 protein. The sample consists of hundreds of thousands of distinct CDR3 sequences, 8.5% to 9.5% of them appearing once. This sample was also put to use in a study of yellow fever vaccine responses in identical twins.

The gene calls are TRBV7-3 and TRBJ2-1; maybe TRBD1 (5 bases). The sequence was collected from a woman between 18 and 30 years old in good health. The sequenced sample was PBMCs. Written as DNA, the CDR3 is TGTGCCAGCAGCTTAGGGGCCCTTGATGAGCAGTTCTTC. It encodes CASSLGALDEQFF.